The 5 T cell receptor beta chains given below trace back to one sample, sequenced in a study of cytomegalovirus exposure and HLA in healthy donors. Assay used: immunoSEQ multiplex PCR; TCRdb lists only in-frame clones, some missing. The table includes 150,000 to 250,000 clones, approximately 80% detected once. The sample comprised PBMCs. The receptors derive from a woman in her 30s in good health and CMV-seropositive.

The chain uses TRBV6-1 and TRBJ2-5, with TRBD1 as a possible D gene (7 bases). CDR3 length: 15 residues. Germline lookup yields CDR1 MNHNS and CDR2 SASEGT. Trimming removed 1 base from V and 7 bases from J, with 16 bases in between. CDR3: CASSEVRRGLGTQYF. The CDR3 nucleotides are TGTGCCAGCAGTGAAGTTCGGAGGGGGCTGGGGACCCAGTACTTC.

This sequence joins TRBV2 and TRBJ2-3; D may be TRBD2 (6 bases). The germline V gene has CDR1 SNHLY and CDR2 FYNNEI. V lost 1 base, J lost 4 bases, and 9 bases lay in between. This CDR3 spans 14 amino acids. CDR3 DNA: TGTGCCAGCAGTGAAGGCGGGGAAGCAGATACGCAGTATTTT. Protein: CASSEGGEADTQYF.

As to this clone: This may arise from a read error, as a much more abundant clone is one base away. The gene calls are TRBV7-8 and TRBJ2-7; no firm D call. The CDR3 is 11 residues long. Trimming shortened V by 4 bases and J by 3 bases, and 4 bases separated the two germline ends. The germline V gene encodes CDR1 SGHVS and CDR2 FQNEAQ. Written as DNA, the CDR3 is TGTGCCAGCAGCTCCCGCTACGAGCAGTACTTC. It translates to CASSSRYEQYF.

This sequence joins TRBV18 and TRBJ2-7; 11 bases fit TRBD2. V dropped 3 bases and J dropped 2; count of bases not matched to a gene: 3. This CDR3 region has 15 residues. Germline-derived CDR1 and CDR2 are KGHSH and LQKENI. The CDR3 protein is CASSPPTSGAYEQYF. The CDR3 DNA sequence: TGTGCCAGCTCACCCCCGACTAGCGGGGCCTACGAGCAGTACTTC.

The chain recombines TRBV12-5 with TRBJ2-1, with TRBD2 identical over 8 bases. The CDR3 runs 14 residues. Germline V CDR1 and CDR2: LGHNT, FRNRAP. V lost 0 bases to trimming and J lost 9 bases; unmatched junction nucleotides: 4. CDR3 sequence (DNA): TGTGCTAGTGGTTTGGTATTACGGGAGGGTGAGCAGTTCTTC. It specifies CASGLVLREGEQFF.